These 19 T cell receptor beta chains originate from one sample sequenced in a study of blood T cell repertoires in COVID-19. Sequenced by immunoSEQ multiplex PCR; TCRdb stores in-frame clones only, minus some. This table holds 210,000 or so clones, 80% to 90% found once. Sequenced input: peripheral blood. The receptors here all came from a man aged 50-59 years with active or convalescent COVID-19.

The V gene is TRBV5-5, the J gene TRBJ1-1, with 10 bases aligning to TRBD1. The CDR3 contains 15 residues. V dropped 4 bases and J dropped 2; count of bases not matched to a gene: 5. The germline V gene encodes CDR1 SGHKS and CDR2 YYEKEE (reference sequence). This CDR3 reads CASSPRQGANTEAFF. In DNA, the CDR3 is TGTGCCAGCAGCCCGAGACAGGGGGCCAACACTGAAGCTTTCTTT. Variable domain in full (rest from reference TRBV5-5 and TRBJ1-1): DAGVTQSPTHLIKTRGQQVTLRCSPISGHKSVSWYQQVLGQGPQFIFQYYEKEERGRGNFPDRFSARQFPNYSSELNVNALLLGDSALYLCASSPRQGANTEAFFGQGTRLTVV.

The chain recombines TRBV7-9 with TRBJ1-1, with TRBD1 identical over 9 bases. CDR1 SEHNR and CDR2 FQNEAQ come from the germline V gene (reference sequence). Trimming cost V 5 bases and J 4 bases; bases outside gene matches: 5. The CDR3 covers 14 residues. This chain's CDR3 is CASSVTGGSTEAFF. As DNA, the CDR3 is TGTGCCAGCAGCGTTACAGGGGGCAGCACTGAAGCTTTCTTT.

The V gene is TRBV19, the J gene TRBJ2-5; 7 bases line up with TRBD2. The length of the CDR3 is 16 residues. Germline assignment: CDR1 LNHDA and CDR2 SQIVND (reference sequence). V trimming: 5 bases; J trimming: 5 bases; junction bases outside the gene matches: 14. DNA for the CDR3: TGTGCCAGTAGTCCCCCGGAGGGAGGGGCAGGGGAGACCCAGTACTTC. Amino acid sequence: CASSPPEGGAGETQYF.

CDR3 coding DNA: TGTGCCAGCAGCCGGACCAGGGATGAGCAGTTCTTC. Its translation is CASSRTRDEQFF. The chain couples TRBV6-5 to TRBJ2-1; D might be TRBD1 (5 bases). Germline loops: CDR1 MNHEY, CDR2 SVGAGI. This CDR3 is 12 amino acids long. V was cut by 6 bases and J by 8 bases, with 11 bases left in between.

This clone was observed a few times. In DNA form, the CDR3 reads TGTGCCAGCAGCTACGCCGGGACAGATTACAATGAGCAGTTCTTC. This translates into CASSYAGTDYNEQFF. The chain joins TRBV11-3 to TRBJ2-1, with 7 bases matching TRBD1. The trim removed 4 bases at V and 4 bases at J, leaving 7 bases unmatched. The CDR3 covers 15 residues. Germline values: CDR1 SGHNT, CDR2 YENEEA. Filled out from reference TRBV11-3 and TRBJ2-1, the complete variable domain reads EAGVVQSPRYKIIEKKQPVAFWCNPISGHNTLYWYLQNLGQGPELLIRYENEEAVDDSQLPKDRFSAERLKGVDSTLKIQPAELGDSAVYLCASSYAGTDYNEQFFGPGTRLTVL.

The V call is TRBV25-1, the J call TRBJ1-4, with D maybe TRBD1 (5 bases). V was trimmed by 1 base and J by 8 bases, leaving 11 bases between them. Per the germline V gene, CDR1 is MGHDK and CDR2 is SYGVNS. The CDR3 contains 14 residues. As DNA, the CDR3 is TGTGCCAGCAGTGAATTCAGGGCAGGGGAAAAACTGTTTTTT. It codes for CASSEFRAGEKLFF.

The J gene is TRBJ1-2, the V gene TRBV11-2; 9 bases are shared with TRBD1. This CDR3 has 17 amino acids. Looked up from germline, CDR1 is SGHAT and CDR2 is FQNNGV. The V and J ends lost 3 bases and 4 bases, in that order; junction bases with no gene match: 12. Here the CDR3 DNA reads TGTGCCAGCAGCTTTATTAATACAGGGGGCGCGGTCTATGGCTACACCTTC. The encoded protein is CASSFINTGGAVYGYTF.

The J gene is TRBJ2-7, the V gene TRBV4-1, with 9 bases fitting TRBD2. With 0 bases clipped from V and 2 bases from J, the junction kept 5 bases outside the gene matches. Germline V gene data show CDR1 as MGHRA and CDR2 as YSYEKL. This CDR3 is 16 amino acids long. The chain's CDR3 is CASSQDASGTAYEQYF. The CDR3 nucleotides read TGCGCCAGCAGCCAAGACGCTAGCGGGACAGCCTACGAGCAGTACTTC.

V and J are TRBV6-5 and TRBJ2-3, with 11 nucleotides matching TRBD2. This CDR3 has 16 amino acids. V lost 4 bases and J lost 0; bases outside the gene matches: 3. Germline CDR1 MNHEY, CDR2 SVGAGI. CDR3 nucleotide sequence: TGTGCCAGCAGTTTTAGCGGGGGGGCTAGCACAGATACGCAGTATTTT. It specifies CASSFSGGASTDTQYF.

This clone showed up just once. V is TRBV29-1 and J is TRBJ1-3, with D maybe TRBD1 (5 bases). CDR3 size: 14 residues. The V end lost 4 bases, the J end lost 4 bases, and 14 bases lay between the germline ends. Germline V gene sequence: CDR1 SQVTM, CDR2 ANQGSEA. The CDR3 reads CSVAKGPSGNTIYF. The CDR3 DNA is TGCAGCGTTGCTAAGGGGCCGTCCGGAAACACCATATATTTT.

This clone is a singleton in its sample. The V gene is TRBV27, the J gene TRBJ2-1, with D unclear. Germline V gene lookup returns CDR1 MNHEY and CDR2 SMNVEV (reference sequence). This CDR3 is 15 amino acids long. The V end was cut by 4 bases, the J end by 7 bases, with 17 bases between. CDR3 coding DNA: TGTGCCAGCAGTTCACCCCGCGGCCGTGAAAATGAGCAGTTCTTC. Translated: CASSSPRGRENEQFF.

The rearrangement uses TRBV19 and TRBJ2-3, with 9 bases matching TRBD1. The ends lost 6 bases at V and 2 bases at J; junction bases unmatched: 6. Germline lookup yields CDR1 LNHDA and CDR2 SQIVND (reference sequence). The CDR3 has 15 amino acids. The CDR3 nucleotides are TGTGCCAGTAGCGCCGGGACAGGGTACACAGATACGCAGTATTTT. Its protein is CASSAGTGYTDTQYF. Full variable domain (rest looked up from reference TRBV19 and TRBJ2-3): DGGITQSPKYLFRKEGQNVTLSCEQNLNHDAMYWYRQDPGQGLRLIYYSQIVNDFQKGDIAEGYSVSREKKESFPLTVTSAQKNPTAFYLCASSAGTGYTDTQYFGPGTRLTVL.

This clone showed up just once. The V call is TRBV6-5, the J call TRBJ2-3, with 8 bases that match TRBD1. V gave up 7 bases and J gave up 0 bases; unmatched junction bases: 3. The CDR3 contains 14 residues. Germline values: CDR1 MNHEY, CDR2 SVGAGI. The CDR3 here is CASTTGDSTDTQYF. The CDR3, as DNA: TGTGCCAGCACGACAGGGGACAGCACAGATACGCAGTATTTT.

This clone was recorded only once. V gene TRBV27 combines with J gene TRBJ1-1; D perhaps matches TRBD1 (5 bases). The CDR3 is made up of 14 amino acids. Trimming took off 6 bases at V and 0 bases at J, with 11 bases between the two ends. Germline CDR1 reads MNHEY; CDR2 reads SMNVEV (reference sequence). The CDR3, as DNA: TGTGCCAGCAGGGGCCAGGGAATGAACACTGAAGCTTTCTTT. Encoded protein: CASRGQGMNTEAFF.

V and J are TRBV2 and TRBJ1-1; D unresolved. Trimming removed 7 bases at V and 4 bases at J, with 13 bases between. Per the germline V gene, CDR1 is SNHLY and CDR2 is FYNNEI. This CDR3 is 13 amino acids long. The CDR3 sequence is CASIRWGGTEAFF. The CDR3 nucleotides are TGTGCCAGCATTCGATGGGGAGGCACTGAAGCTTTCTTT. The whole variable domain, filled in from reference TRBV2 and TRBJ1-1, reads EPEVTQTPSHQVTQMGQEVILRCVPISNHLYFYWYRQILGQKVEFLVSFYNNEISEKSEIFDDQFSVERPDGSNFTLKIRSTKLEDSAMYFCASIRWGGTEAFFGQGTRLTVV.

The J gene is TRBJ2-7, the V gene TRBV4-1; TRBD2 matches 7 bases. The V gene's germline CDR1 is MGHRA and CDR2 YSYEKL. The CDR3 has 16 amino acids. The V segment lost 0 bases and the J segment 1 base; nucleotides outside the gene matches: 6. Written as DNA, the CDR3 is TGCGCCAGCAGCCAAGATGCTAGCGGCCTGTCCTACGAGCAGTACTTC. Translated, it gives CASSQDASGLSYEQYF.

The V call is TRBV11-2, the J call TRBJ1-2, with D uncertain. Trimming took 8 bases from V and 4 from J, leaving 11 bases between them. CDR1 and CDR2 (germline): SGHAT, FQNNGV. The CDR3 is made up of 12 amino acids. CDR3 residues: CASSGEGYGYTF. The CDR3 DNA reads TGTGCCAGCTCCGGCGAGGGCTATGGCTACACCTTC. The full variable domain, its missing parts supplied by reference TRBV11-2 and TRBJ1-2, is EAGVAQSPRYKIIEKRQSVAFWCNPISGHATLYWYQQILGQGPKLLIQFQNNGVVDDSQLPKDRFSAERLKGVDSTLKIQPAKLEDSAVYLCASSGEGYGYTFGSGTRLTVV.

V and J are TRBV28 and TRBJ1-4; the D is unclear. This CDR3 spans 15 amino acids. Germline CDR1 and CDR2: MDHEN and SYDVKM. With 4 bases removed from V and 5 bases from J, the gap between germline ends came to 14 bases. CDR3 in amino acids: CASSSPTAGNEKLFF. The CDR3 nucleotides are TGTGCCAGCAGTTCCCCGACTGCCGGAAATGAAAAACTGTTTTTT.

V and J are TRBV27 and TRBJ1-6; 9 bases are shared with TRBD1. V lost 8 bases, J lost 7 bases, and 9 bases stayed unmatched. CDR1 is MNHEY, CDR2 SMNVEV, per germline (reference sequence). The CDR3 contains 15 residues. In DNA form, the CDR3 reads TGTGCCAGCTACTACAGGGGGCCGGGGAATTCACCCCTCCACTTT. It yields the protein CASYYRGPGNSPLHF.